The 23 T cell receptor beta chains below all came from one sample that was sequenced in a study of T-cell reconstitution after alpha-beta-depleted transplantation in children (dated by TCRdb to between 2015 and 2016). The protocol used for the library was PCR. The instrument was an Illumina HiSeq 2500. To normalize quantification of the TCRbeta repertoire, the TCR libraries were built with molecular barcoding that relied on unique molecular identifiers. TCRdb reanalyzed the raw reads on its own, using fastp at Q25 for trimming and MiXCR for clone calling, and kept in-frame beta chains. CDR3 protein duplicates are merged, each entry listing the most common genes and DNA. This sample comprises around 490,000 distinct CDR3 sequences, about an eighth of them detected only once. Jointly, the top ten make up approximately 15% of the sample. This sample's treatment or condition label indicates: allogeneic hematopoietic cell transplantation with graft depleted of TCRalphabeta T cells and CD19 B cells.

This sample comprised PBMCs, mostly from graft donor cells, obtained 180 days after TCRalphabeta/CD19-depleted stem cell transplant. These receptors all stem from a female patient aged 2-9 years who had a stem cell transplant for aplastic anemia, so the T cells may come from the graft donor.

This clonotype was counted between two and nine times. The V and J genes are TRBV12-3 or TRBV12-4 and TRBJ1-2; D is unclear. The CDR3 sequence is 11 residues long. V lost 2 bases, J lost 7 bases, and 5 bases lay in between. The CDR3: CASSLFGGYTF. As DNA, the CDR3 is TGTGCCAGCAGTTTATTTGGTGGCTACACCTTC.

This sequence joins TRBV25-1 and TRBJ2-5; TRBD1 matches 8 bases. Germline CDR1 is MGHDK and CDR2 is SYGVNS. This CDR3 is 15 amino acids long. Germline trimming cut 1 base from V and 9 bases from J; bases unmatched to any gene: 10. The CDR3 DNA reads TGTGCCAGCAGTGAATTCGGGCAGGGGGCCCTTGCCCAGTACTTC. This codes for CASSEFGQGALAQYF.

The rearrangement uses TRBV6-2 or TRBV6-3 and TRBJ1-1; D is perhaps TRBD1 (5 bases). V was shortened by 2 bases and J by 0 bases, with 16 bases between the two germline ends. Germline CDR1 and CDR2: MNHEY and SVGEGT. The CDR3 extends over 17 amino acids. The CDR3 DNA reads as TGTGCCAGCAGTTACCCGATGGGAGGGGCCATGAACACTGAAGCTTTCTTT. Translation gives CASSYPMGGAMNTEAFF.

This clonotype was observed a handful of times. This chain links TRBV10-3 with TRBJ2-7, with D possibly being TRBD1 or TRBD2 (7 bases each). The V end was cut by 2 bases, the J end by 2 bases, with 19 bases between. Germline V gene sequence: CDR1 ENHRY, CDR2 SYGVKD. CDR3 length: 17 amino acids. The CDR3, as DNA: TGTGCCATCAGTGAGAGAGGCCCAGGGGGGGGCACCTACGAGCAGTACGTC. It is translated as CAISERGPGGGTYEQYV.

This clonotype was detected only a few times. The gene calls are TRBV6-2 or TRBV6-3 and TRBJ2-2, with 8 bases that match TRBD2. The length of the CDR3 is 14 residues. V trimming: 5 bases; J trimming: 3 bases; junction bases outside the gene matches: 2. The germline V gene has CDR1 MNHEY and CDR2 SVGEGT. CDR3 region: CASSPTSDTGELFF. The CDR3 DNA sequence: TGTGCCAGCAGTCCGACTAGCGACACCGGGGAGCTGTTTTTT.

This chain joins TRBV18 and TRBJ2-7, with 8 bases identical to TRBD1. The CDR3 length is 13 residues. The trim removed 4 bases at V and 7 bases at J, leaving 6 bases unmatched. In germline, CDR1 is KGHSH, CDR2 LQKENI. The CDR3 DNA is TGTGCCAGCTCACTGGACAGGGACCGGGAGCAGTACGTC. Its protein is CASSLDRDREQYV.

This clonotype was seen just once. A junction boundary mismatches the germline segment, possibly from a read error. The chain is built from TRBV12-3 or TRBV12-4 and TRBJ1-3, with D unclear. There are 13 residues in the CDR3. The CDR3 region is CSSSYTPGNTIYF. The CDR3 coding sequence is TGTTCCAGCAGTTATACTCCTGGAAACACCATATATTTT.

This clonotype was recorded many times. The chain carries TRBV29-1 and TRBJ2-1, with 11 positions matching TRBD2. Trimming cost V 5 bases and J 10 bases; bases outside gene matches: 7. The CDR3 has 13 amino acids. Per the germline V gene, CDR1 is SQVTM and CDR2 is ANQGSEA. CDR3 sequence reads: CSVITSGSREQFF. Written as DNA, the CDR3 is TGCAGCGTTATAACTAGCGGGAGTCGCGAGCAGTTCTTC.

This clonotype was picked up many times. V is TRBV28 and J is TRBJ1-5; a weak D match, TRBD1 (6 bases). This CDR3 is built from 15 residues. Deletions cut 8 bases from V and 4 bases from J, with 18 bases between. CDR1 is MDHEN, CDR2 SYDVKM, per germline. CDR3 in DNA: TGTGCCAGCCAGGGGATTAGGACAGTGAATCAGCCCCAGCATTTT. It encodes CASQGIRTVNQPQHF.

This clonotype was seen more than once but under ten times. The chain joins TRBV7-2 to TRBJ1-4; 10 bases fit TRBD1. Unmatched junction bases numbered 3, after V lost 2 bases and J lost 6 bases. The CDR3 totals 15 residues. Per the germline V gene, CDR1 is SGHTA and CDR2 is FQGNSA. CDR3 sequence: CASSLLGQGDEKLFF. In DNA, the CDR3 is TGTGCCAGCAGCTTATTAGGACAGGGGGATGAAAAACTGTTTTTT.

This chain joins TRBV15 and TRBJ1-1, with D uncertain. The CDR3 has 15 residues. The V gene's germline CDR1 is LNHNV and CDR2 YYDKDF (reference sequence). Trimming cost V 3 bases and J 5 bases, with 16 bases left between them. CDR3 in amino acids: CATSRDPGGRTEAFF. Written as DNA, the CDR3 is TGTGCCACCAGCAGGGACCCAGGAGGGAGGACTGAAGCTTTCTTT.

The CDR3 nucleotides are TGTGCCAGCACGGCCGGTGCCCTGGGAGGCTACACCTTC. The encoded protein is CASTAGALGGYTF. The V call is TRBV25-1, the J call TRBJ1-2; D remains unclear. V was clipped by 7 bases and J by 8 bases, with 17 bases between them. CDR3 length equals 13 residues. In germline, CDR1 is MGHDK, CDR2 SYGVNS.

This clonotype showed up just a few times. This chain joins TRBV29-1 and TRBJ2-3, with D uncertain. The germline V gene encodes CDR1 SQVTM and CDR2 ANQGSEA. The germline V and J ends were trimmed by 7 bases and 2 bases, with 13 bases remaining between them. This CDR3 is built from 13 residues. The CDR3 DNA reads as TGCAGCGCACTTGACGGAGCCACAGATACGCAGTATTTT. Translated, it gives CSALDGATDTQYF.

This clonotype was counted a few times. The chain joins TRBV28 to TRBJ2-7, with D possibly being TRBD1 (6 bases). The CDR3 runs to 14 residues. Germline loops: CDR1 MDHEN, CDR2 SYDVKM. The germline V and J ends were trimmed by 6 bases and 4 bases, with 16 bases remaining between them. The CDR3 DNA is TGTGCCAGCAGCCCGCCAGGGGAGCCTTACGAGCAGTACTTC. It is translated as CASSPPGEPYEQYF.

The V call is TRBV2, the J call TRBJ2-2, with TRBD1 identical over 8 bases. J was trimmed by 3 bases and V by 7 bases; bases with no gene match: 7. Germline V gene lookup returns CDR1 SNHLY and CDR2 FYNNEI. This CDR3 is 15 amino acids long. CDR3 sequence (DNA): TGTGCCAGCAAGACACAGGGGGTGGACACCGGGGAGCTGTTTTTT. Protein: CASKTQGVDTGELFF.

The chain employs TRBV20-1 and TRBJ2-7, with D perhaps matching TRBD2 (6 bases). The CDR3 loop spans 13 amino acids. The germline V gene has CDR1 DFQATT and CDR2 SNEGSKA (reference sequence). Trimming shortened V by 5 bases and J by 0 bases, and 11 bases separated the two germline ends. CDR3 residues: CSAWRGSSYEQYF. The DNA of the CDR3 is TGCAGTGCTTGGAGGGGTAGCTCCTACGAGCAGTACTTC.

CDR3 sequence (DNA): TGTGCCACCGAACCCACTCCGGGACGTTTCAATCAGCCCCAGCATTTT. This codes for CATEPTPGRFNQPQHF. The rearrangement links TRBV19 to TRBJ1-5; weak D call: TRBD1 (5 bases). CDR1 LNHDA and CDR2 SQIVND come from the germline V gene (reference sequence). V shed 10 bases and J shed 3 bases, with 22 bases lying between them. The CDR3 is made up of 16 amino acids.

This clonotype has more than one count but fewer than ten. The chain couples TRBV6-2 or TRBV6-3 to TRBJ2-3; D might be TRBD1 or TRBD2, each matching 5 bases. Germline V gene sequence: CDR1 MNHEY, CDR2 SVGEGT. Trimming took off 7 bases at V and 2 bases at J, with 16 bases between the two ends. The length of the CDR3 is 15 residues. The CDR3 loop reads CASTLREGTTDTQYF. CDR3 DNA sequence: TGTGCCAGCACTTTACGAGAAGGGACCACAGATACGCAGTATTTT.

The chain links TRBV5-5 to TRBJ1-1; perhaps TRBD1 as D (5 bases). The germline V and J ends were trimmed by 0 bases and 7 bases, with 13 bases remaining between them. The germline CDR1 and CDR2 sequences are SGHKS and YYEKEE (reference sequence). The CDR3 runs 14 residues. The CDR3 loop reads CASSLGQGGSEAFF. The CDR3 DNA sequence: TGTGCCAGCAGCTTGGGCCAGGGAGGGAGTGAAGCTTTCTTT.

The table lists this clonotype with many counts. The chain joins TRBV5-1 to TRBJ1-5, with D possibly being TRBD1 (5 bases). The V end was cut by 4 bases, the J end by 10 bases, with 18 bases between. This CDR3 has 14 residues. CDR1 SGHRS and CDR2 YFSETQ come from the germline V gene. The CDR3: CASSPTGARSPQHF. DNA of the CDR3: TGCGCCAGCAGCCCTACCGGGGCCAGAAGTCCCCAGCATTTT.

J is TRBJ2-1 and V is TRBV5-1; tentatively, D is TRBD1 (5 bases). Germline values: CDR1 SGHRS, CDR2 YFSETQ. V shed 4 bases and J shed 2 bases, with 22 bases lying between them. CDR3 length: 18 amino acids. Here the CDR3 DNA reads TGCGCCAGCAGCCCCATTCGACTGGGGCCCAACCCCTACAATGAGCAGTTCTTC. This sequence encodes CASSPIRLGPNPYNEQFF.

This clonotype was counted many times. The DNA of the CDR3 is TGCAGCGTTTGCCCGACAGGTGACTCGGGGCAGTTCTTC. It codes for CSVCPTGDSGQFF. The rearrangement uses TRBV29-1 and TRBJ2-1; a possible D gene is TRBD1 (6 bases). Trimming took 5 bases from V and 12 from J, leaving 20 bases between them. The CDR3 runs 13 residues. Germline V gene data show CDR1 as SQVTM and CDR2 as ANQGSEA.

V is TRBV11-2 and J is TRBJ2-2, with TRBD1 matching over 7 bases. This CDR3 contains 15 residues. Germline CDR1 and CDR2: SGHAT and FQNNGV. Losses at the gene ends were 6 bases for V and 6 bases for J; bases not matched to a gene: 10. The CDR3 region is CASSIGGLDPGELFF. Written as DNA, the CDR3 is TGTGCCAGCAGTATAGGGGGCTTAGACCCCGGGGAGCTGTTTTTT.